These 20 T cell receptor beta chains originate from one sample sequenced in a study of blood T cell repertoires in COVID-19. The method was immunoSEQ multiplex PCR; TCRdb's version includes in-frame clones alone and lacks a portion of them. The sample records roughly 220,000 clones, around 87% being singletons. The sample consisted of peripheral blood. These receptors all come from a man between 60 and 70 years old with acute or convalescent COVID-19.

The chain has TRBV5-6 and TRBJ1-1; D perhaps matches TRBD1 (5 bases). Germline loops: CDR1 SGHDT, CDR2 YYEEEE. Trimming stripped 5 bases from V and 5 bases from J, with 16 bases between. The CDR3 has 14 residues. The CDR3: CASRVGQAGTEAFF. CDR3 DNA: TGTGCCAGCAGGGTGGGGCAGGCGGGGACTGAAGCTTTCTTT.

The chain is built from TRBV28 and TRBJ1-2, with TRBD1 matching over 9 bases. In germline, CDR1 is MDHEN, CDR2 SYDVKM. The CDR3 extends over 13 amino acids. The junction had 6 bases not matched to a gene; V was cut back by 6 bases and J by 7 bases. The CDR3 sequence: CASRLRDRVGYTF. The CDR3 coding sequence is TGTGCCAGCAGACTCCGGGACAGGGTTGGCTACACCTTC.

V is TRBV15 and J is TRBJ1-5; D is perhaps TRBD1 (5 bases). The CDR3 has 15 residues. Trimming removed 0 bases from V and 6 bases from J, with 12 bases in between. Germline values: CDR1 LNHNV, CDR2 YYDKDF (reference sequence). The CDR3 coding sequence is TGTGCCACCAGCAGAGATACGGGCGGGGGTCAGCCCCAGCATTTT. This translates into CATSRDTGGGQPQHF. The complete variable domain, with remaining parts taken from reference TRBV15 and TRBJ1-5, reads DAMVIQNPRYQVTQFGKPVTLSCSQTLNHNVMYWYQQKSSQAPKLLFHYYDKDFNNEADTPDNFQSRRPNTSFCFLDIRSPGLGDTAMYLCATSRDTGGGQPQHFGDGTRLSIL.

This rearrangement joins TRBV5-4 to TRBJ1-1; 9 positions match TRBD1. Losses at the gene ends were 4 bases for V and 5 bases for J; bases not matched to a gene: 9. Germline V lookup: CDR1 SGHNT, CDR2 YYREEE (reference sequence). The CDR3 extends over 15 amino acids. The CDR3 nucleotides are TGTGCCAGCAGCCGGGGACAGGGAGGGAGTACTGAAGCTTTCTTT. It translates to CASSRGQGGSTEAFF.

V gene TRBV28 combines with J gene TRBJ2-1; 7 bases align to TRBD2. After removal of 6 bases from V and 7 bases from J, the junction contained 12 bases not matched to a gene. In germline, CDR1 is MDHEN, CDR2 SYDVKM. The CDR3 loop spans 15 amino acids. The CDR3, as DNA: TGTGCCAGCAGCCCACCTCCGGGGGGATGGAATGAGCAGTTCTTC. Its translation: CASSPPPGGWNEQFF.

V and J are TRBV5-5 and TRBJ1-2; 7 nucleotides match TRBD1. Germline CDR1 is SGHKS and CDR2 is YYEKEE (reference sequence). The J segment lost 3 bases and the V segment lost 4 bases, leaving 3 bases of the junction unmatched. This CDR3 has 13 residues. CDR3 nucleotides: TGTGCCAGCAGCCTCGGACAGGACTATGGCTACACCTTC. It is translated as CASSLGQDYGYTF.

The chain employs TRBV14 and TRBJ2-5, with D perhaps matching TRBD2 (7 bases). Germline assignment: CDR1 SGHDN and CDR2 FVKESK. The CDR3 loop spans 16 amino acids. V was trimmed by 3 bases and J by 4 bases, leaving 18 bases between them. CDR3 DNA: TGTGCCAGCAGCCAGCATCCAGGGGAGGGGAGAGAGACCCAGTACTTC. This gives the protein CASSQHPGEGRETQYF.

The chain has TRBV6-2 or TRBV6-3 and TRBJ2-3, with TRBD2 matching over 9 bases. CDR3 length: 16 amino acids. V lost 4 bases and J lost 2; bases outside the gene matches: 7. In germline, CDR1 is MNHEY, CDR2 SVGEGT. The CDR3 bases are TGTGCCAGCAGTTTGTTTGCTAGCGGGATCACAGATACGCAGTATTTT. This gives the protein CASSLFASGITDTQYF.

The J gene is TRBJ2-2, the V gene TRBV6-5; D is possibly TRBD1 (5 bases). This CDR3 contains 16 residues. Trimming left V 4 bases short and J 1 base short, with 13 bases between. Germline V gene sequence: CDR1 MNHEY, CDR2 SVGAGI. CDR3 DNA sequence: TGTGCCAGCAGTTTCGAAGGGGCAAGGAACACCGGGGAGCTGTTTTTT. As protein: CASSFEGARNTGELFF.

This clone was seen just once. This chain links TRBV6-5 with TRBJ1-5; D possibly corresponds to TRBD1 (5 bases). The V and J ends lost 6 bases and 6 bases respectively, with 15 bases between them. CDR3 length: 14 residues. Germline CDR1 reads MNHEY; CDR2 reads SVGAGI. The CDR3 loop is CASSGQGAAQPQHF. The CDR3 region has the DNA TGTGCCAGCAGCGGGCAGGGCGCAGCTCAGCCCCAGCATTTT.

The rearrangement uses TRBV5-4 and TRBJ1-1; the match to TRBD1 covers 10 bases. This CDR3 is 14 amino acids long. Germline assignment: CDR1 SGHNT and CDR2 YYREEE (reference sequence). The V segment lost 4 bases and the J segment 7 bases; nucleotides outside the gene matches: 7. The CDR3 loop reads CASSGRTGGVEAFF. In nucleotides, the CDR3 is TGTGCCAGCAGCGGCAGGACAGGGGGTGTTGAAGCTTTCTTT.

The rearrangement links TRBV3-1 (or the pseudogene TRBV3-2) to TRBJ2-1; 9 positions agree with TRBD1. This CDR3 is built from 14 residues. The germline V gene has CDR1 LGHDT and CDR2 YNNKEL (reference sequence). V trimming: 0 bases; J trimming: 8 bases; junction bases outside the gene matches: 2. DNA for the CDR3: TGTGCCAGCAGCCAAGAACAGGGGGCCTATGAGCAGTTCTTC. Translation: CASSQEQGAYEQFF.

The chain has TRBV4-3 and TRBJ2-7; no clear D gene. Between the trimmed V and J ends, which lost 1 base and 2 bases, there was a span of 15 bases. Germline-derived CDR1 and CDR2 are LGHNA and YSLEER. The CDR3 extends over 16 amino acids. Here the CDR3 DNA reads TGCGCCAGCAGCCAAGCTTCAGGATCCTCAACCTACGAGCAGTACTTC. Protein product: CASSQASGSSTYEQYF.

The chain couples TRBV6-5 to TRBJ2-7, with TRBD1 identical over 8 bases. J lost 0 bases, V lost 11 bases, and 9 bases had no gene match. CDR3 length: 14 amino acids. Germline lookup yields CDR1 MNHEY and CDR2 SVGAGI. The CDR3 region has the DNA TGTGCCGCGGGGCCAGGGGGCCTCTCCTACGAGCAGTACTTC. This gives the protein CAAGPGGLSYEQYF.

The J gene is TRBJ1-2, the V gene TRBV2; possibly TRBD1 for D (6 bases). Looked up from germline, CDR1 is SNHLY and CDR2 is FYNNEI. The CDR3 length is 13 residues. The V gene lost 3 bases and the J gene lost 6 bases, with 11 bases spanning the gap. CDR3 amino acids: CASSDQGKDGYTF. The DNA for the CDR3 is TGTGCCAGCAGTGACCAGGGGAAGGATGGCTACACCTTC. Looking up the rest from reference TRBV2 and TRBJ1-2 gives the full variable domain: EPEVTQTPSHQVTQMGQEVILRCVPISNHLYFYWYRQILGQKVEFLVSFYNNEISEKSEIFDDQFSVERPDGSNFTLKIRSTKLEDSAMYFCASSDQGKDGYTFGSGTRLTVV.

This chain joins TRBV4-2 and TRBJ1-5; 9 bases map to TRBD1. After removal of 1 base from V and 5 bases from J, the junction contained 6 bases not matched to a gene. The length of the CDR3 is 16 residues. Germline CDR1 LGHNA, CDR2 YNFKEQ. The chain's CDR3 is CASSQGGTGPHQPQHF. The CDR3, as DNA: TGTGCCAGCAGCCAAGGAGGGACAGGGCCCCATCAGCCCCAGCATTTT.

In this sample, this clone turned up once. The chain combines TRBV6-5 with TRBJ1-3, with D possibly TRBD1 on 6 matching bases. Trimming removed 6 bases at V and 0 bases at J, with 12 bases between. Germline values: CDR1 MNHEY, CDR2 SVGAGI. The CDR3 extends over 15 amino acids. The CDR3 DNA reads TGTGCCAGCAGAAGGGACATTGACTCTGGAAACACCATATATTTT. It yields the protein CASRRDIDSGNTIYF.

This clone was seen once. V is TRBV7-8 and J is TRBJ1-1, with a possible D match to TRBD1 (5 bases). CDR3 length: 16 residues. In germline, CDR1 is SGHVS, CDR2 FQNEAQ. V shed 4 bases and J shed 0 bases, with 15 bases lying between them. CDR3 protein: CASSWEQESMNTEAFF. The CDR3 DNA sequence: TGTGCCAGCAGCTGGGAACAGGAATCCATGAACACTGAAGCTTTCTTT.

The chain is built from TRBV7-7 and TRBJ1-2; TRBD1 matches at 7 bases. Germline CDR1 SSHAT, CDR2 FNYEAQ (reference sequence). The CDR3 spans 15 residues. Trimming cost V 5 bases and J 5 bases; bases outside gene matches: 11. The CDR3 DNA follows: TGTGCCAGCAGCGTACGGGCAGGGGGGAAATATGGCTACACCTTC. Protein product: CASSVRAGGKYGYTF.

This rearrangement joins TRBV2 to TRBJ1-5; TRBD1 agrees at 8 bases. The J segment lost 2 bases and the V segment lost 7 bases, leaving 10 bases of the junction unmatched. This CDR3 spans 16 amino acids. The germline CDR1 and CDR2 sequences are SNHLY and FYNNEI. CDR3 protein: CASNADRGVGNQPQHF. In nucleotides, the CDR3 is TGTGCCAGCAATGCTGACAGGGGAGTTGGCAATCAGCCCCAGCATTTT.